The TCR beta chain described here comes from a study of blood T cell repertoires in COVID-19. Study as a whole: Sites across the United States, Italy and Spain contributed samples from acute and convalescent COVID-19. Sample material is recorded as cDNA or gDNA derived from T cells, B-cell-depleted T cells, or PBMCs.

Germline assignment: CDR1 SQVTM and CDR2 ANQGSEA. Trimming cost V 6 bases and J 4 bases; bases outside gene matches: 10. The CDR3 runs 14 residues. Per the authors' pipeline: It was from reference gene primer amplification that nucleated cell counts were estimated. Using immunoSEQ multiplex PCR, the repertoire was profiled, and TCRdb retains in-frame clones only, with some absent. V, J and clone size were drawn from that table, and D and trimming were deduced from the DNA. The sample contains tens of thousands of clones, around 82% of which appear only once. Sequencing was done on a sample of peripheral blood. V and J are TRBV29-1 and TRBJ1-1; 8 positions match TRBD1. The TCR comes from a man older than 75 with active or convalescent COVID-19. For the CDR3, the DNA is TGCAGCGTCCAACATCCGGACAGGGTCACTGAAGCTTTCTTT. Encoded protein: CSVQHPDRVTEAFF. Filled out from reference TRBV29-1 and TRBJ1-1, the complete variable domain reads SAVISQKPSRDICQRGTSLTIQCQVDSQVTMMFWYRQQPGQSLTLIATANQGSEATYESGFVIDKFPISRPNLTFSTLTVSNMSPEDSSIYLCSVQHPDRVTEAFFGQGTRLTVV.